This T cell receptor (beta chain) comes out of a study of cytomegalovirus exposure and HLA in healthy donors. Findings and caveats of the study: In a later analysis, an Asian-associated ancestry cluster reportedly showed fewer N-insertions than the approximately 700-donor mean. Reported performance of the classifier showed diagnosis of cytomegalovirus status with high specificity and sensitivity.

Primers: 60 Vbeta forward and 13 Jbeta reverse. Sequencing used immunoSEQ multiplex PCR; TCRdb keeps in-frame clones, though not all of them. Of under 200,000 clones listed, 75% are singletons. The CDR3 spans 21 residues. CDR1 and CDR2 (germline): WSHSY, SAAADI. Losses at the gene ends were 2 bases for V and 0 bases for J; bases not matched to a gene: 17. Regarding this clone: Its antigen is not known.

This clonotype was obtained from a woman aged 40 to 50 in good health and CMV-seropositive. Sequenced: PBMCs. The chain carries TRBV10-2 and TRBJ2-1; TRBD2 aligns across 9 bases. CDR3 nucleotide sequence: TGCGCCAGCAGTGAGCGGGGTGGTTCTAGCGGGACACCGAGCTCCTACAATGAGCAGTTCTTC. The encoded protein is CASSERGGSSGTPSSYNEQFF.